This TCR beta chain derives from a study of cytomegalovirus exposure and HLA in healthy donors. With regard to this clone: The antigen remains undetermined.

Study-level results: Prior analysis indicated that the majority of TCR beta V segments exhibited productivity approximately 87% or approximately 30% of the time. TCR sequences were mostly rare, though some public TCRs occurred in many donors.

Primers: 60 Vbeta forward and 13 Jbeta reverse. Libraries were prepared by immunoSEQ multiplex PCR; TCRdb keeps only in-frame clonotypes and omits some of them. The listing records 100,000 to 150,000 clones. CDR1 is LNHDA, CDR2 SQIVND, per germline (reference sequence). This CDR3 comprises 14 residues. V lost 4 bases, J lost 4 bases, and 13 bases lay in between. This receptor was identified in a middle-aged woman in good health and CMV-seropositive. The sequenced sample was PBMCs. The chain uses TRBV19 and TRBJ1-1, with D possibly TRBD1 on 6 matching bases. The CDR3 region is CASSRTSGVTEAFF. Written as DNA, the CDR3 is TGTGCCAGTAGTAGGACCTCAGGGGTCACTGAAGCTTTCTTT. Filled out from reference TRBV19 and TRBJ1-1, the complete variable domain reads DGGITQSPKYLFRKEGQNVTLSCEQNLNHDAMYWYRQDPGQGLRLIYYSQIVNDFQKGDIAEGYSVSREKKESFPLTVTSAQKNPTAFYLCASSRTSGVTEAFFGQGTRLTVV.